This TCR beta chain was captured in a study of blood T cell repertoires in COVID-19. Assay used: immunoSEQ multiplex PCR; TCRdb lists only in-frame clones, some missing. The sample has around 200,000 clones, 83% seen once. This CDR3 is 15 amino acids long. V gave up 3 bases and J gave up 6 bases, with 15 bases separating them. The V gene's germline CDR1 is MDHEN and CDR2 SYDVKM. The sequence derives from a man aged 40-49 years with active or convalescent COVID-19. Sequencing input: peripheral blood. The chain recombines TRBV28 with TRBJ2-1; maybe TRBD2 (5 bases). The CDR3 DNA reads as TGTGCCAGCAGTTTGGGGAGTCCGAGCCTCAATGAGCAGTTCTTC. Its translation is CASSLGSPSLNEQFF. The whole variable domain, filled in from reference TRBV28 and TRBJ2-1, reads DVKVTQSSRYLVKRTGEKVFLECVQDMDHENMFWYRQDPGLGLRLIYFSYDVKMKEKGDIPEGYSVSREKKERFSLILESASTNQTSMYLCASSLGSPSLNEQFFGPGTRLTVL.